Sequencing of this T cell receptor beta chain was carried out in a study of identical twins. Findings of the study overall: Invariant T cells like MAIT and iNKT could partly confound the zero-insertion analyses. Alpha sequences out of frame and shared by twins had excess low generation probability.

TCRdb reprocessed the 5' RACE reads via MiXCR and lists one record per CDR3 protein. Among 550,000 to 800,000 distinct CDR3 sequences listed, just over 7% were seen once. Per the germline V gene, CDR1 is ENHRY and CDR2 is SYGVKD. The CDR3 loop spans 14 amino acids. Notes on this clonotype: The antigen remains unidentified. Mismatch with germline at one junction end may stem from a read error.

Another study also made use of these data, one on yellow fever vaccine responses in identical twins.

This chain links TRBV10-3 with TRBJ1-6; D is uncertain. Sample: PBMCs. This TCR derives from a woman aged 18-29 years in good health. The CDR3 loop is CATTTPNYNPPLHF. CDR3 bases: TGTGCCACCACCACCCCCAATTATAATCCACCCCTCCACTTT.